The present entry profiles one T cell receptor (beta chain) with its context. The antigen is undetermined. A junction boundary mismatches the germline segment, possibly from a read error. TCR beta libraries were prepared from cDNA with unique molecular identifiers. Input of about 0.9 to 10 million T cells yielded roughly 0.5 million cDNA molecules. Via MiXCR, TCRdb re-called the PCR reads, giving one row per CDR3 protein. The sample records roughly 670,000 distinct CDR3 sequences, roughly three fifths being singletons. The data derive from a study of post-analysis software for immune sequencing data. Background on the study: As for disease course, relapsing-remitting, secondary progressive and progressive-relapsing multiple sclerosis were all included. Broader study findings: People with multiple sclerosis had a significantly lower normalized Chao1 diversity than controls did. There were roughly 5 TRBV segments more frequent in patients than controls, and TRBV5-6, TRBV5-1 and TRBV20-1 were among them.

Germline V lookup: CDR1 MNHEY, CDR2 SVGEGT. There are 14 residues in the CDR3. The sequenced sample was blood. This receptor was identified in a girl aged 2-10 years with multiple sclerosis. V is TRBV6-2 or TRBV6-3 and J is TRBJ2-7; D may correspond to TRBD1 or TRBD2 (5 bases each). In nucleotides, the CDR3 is TGTACCAGCAGCCAGCAGGGACGATCCTACGAGCAGTACTTC. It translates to CTSSQQGRSYEQYF.